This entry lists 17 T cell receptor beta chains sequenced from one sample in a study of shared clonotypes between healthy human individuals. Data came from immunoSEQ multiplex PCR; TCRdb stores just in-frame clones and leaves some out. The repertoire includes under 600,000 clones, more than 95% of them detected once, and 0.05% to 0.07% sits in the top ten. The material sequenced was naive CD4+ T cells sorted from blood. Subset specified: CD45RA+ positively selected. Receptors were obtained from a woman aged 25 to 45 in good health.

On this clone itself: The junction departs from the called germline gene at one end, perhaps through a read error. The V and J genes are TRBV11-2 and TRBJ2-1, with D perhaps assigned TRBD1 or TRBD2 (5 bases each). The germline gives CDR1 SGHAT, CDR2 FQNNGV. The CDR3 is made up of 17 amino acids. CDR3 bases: TGTGCCAGCAACTTACCCAAATCCGGGACGGCTTACAATGAGCAGTTCTTC. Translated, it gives CASNLPKSGTAYNEQFF.

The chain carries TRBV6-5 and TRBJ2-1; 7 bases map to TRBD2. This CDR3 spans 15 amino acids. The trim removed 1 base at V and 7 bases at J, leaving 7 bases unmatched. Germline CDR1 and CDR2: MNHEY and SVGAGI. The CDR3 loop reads CASSYFAGVLNEQFF. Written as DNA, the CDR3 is TGTGCCAGCAGTTACTTTGCGGGAGTACTGAATGAGCAGTTCTTC.

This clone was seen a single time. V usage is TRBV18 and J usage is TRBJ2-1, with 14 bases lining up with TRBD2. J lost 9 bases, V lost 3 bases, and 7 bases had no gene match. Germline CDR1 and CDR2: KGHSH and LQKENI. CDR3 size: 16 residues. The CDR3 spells CASSPGTSGRAAEQFF. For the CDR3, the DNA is TGTGCCAGCTCACCCGGGACTAGCGGGAGAGCTGCTGAGCAGTTCTTC.

CDR3 sequence: CASSLMSYNEQFF. DNA for the CDR3: TGTGCCAGCAGCTTAATGTCCTACAATGAGCAGTTCTTC. The J gene is TRBJ2-1, the V gene TRBV11-2, with D unclear. CDR1 SGHAT and CDR2 FQNNGV come from the germline V gene. This CDR3 is built from 13 residues. V shed 2 bases and J shed 1 base, with 3 bases lying between them.

The CDR3 coding sequence is TGTGCCAGCAAATTGGGACTAGCGGGAGATCTTGATACGCAGTATTTT. This gives the protein CASKLGLAGDLDTQYF. The chain uses TRBV2 and TRBJ2-3, with 14 bases identical to TRBD2. The CDR3 sequence is 16 residues long. V dropped 7 bases and J dropped 6; count of bases not matched to a gene: 9. Germline assignment: CDR1 SNHLY and CDR2 FYNNEI.

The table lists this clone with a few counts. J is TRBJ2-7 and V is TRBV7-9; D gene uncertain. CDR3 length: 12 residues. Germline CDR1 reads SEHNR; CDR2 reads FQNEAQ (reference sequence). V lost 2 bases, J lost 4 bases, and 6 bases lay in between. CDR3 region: CASSLISYEQYF. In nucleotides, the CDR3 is TGTGCCAGCAGCTTAATCTCATACGAGCAGTACTTC.

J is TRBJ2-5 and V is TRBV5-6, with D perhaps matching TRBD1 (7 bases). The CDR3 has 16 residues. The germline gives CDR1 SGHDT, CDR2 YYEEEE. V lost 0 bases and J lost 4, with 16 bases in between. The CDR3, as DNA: TGTGCCAGCAGCTTGGAGATAGGGCAGGGGGGAGAGACCCAGTACTTC. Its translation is CASSLEIGQGGETQYF. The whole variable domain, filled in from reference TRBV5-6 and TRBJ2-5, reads DAGVTQSPTHLIKTRGQQVTLRCSPKSGHDTVSWYQQALGQGPQFIFQYYEEEERQRGNFPDRFSGHQFPNYSSELNVNALLLGDSALYLCASSLEIGQGGETQYFGPGTRLLVL.

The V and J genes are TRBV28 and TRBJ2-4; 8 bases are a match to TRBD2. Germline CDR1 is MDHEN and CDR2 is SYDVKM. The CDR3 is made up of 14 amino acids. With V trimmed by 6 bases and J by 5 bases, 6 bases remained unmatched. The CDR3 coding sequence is TGTGCCAGCAGCGGATTAGCGGGACAAAACATTCAGTACTTC. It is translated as CASSGLAGQNIQYF.

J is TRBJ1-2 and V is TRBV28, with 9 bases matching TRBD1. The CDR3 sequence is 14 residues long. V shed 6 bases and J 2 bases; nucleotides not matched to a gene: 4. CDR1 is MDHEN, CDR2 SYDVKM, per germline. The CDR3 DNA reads TGTGCCAGCAGACAGGGGGCAGGGAACTATGGCTACACCTTC. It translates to CASRQGAGNYGYTF.

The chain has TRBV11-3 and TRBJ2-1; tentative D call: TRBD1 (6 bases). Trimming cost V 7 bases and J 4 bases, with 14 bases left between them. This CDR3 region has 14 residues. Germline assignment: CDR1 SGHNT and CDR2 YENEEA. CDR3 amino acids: CASKDKDSYNEQFF. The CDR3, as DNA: TGTGCCAGCAAAGACAAGGACAGTTACAATGAGCAGTTCTTC.

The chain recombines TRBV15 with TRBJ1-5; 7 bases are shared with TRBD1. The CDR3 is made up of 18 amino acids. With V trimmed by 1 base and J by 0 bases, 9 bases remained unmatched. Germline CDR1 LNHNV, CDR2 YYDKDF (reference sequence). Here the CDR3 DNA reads TGTGCCACCAGCAGAGTAAAAGGAGGGGGCTATAGCAATCAGCCCCAGCATTTT. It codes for CATSRVKGGGYSNQPQHF.

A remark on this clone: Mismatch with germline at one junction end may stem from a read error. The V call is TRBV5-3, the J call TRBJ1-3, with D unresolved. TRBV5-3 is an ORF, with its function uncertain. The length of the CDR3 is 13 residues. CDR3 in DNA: TGTGCCAGCAGCTTGTGGCAGGGAAACACCATATATTTT. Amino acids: CASSLWQGNTIYF.

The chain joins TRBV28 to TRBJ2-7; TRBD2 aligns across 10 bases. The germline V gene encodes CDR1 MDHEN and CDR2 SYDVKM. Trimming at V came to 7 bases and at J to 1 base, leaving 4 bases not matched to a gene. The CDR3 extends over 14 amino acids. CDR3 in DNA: TGTGCCAGCACTGGACTAGCGGCATCCTACGAGCAGTACTTC. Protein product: CASTGLAASYEQYF.

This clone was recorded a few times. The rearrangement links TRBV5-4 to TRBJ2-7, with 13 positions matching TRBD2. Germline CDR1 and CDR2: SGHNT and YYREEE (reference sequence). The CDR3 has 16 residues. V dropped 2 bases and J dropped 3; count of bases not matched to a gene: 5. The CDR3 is CASSLGLAGEVYEQYF. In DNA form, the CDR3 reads TGTGCCAGCAGCTTAGGACTAGCGGGAGAGGTCTACGAGCAGTACTTC. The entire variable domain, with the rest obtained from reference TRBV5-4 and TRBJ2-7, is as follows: ETGVTQSPTHLIKTRGQQVTLRCSSQSGHNTVSWYQQALGQGPQFIFQYYREEENGRGNFPPRFSGLQFPNYSSELNVNALELDDSALYLCASSLGLAGEVYEQYFGPGTRLTVT.

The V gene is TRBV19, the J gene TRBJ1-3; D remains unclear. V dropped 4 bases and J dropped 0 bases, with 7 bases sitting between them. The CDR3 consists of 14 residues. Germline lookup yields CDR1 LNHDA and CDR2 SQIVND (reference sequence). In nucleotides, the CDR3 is TGTGCCAGTAGTAGACCGAGCTCTGGAAACACCATATATTTT. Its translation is CASSRPSSGNTIYF. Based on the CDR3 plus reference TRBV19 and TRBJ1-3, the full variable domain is DGGITQSPKYLFRKEGQNVTLSCEQNLNHDAMYWYRQDPGQGLRLIYYSQIVNDFQKGDIAEGYSVSREKKESFPLTVTSAQKNPTAFYLCASSRPSSGNTIYFGEGSWLTVV.

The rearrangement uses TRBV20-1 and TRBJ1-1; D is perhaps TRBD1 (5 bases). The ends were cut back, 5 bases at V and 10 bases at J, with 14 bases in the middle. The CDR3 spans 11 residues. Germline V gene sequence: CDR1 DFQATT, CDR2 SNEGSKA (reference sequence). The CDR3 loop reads CSAQGVPPAFF. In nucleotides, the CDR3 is TGCAGTGCTCAGGGCGTCCCCCCAGCTTTCTTT.

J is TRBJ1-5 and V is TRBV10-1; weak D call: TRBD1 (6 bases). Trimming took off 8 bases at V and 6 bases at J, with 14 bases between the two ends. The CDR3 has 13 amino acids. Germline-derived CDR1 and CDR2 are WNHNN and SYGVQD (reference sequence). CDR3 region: CASSDRDGQPQHF. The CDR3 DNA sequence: TGCGCCAGCTCGGACAGAGACGGTCAGCCCCAGCATTTT.